A single T cell receptor beta chain is shown here with its context. The record originates from a study of T-cell memory formation after mild COVID-19. This CDR3 is built from 15 residues. The V gene end was trimmed by 2 bases and the J gene end by 1 base; junction bases not matched to a gene: 7. Germline CDR1 DFQATT, CDR2 SNEGSKA (reference sequence). MiXCR, applied by TCRdb to the 5' RACE reads, yields one record per CDR3 protein. The sample has tens of thousands of distinct CDR3 sequences; 15% to 20% are singletons. The receptor was derived from an adult who had mild COVID-19 (a few samples of this study predate the infection). Cell type and time point are not known. This chain connects TRBV20-1 to TRBJ2-5; 7 bases line up with TRBD2. The sample taken for sequencing was PBMCs or a T cell subset sorted from them (not recorded which). The CDR3 DNA reads TGCAGTGCTAGATTGGAGCGGGGAGTCCAAGAGACCCAGTACTTC. Translated, it gives CSARLERGVQETQYF.